These T cell receptor beta chains were read from a single sample in a study of CD4+ T cells in melanoma. TCRdb's table, derived via immunoSEQ multiplex PCR, lists solely in-frame clones and lacks some. The sample comprises approximately 10,000 clones, roughly two thirds of which are singletons, and approximately 15% rests with the top ten. The sequenced sample was cells from a culture (not recorded whether cultured in vitro). The receptors shown here come from a human donor with melanoma. The CDR3 runs from the conserved cysteine through the conserved F or W.

v_call,j_call,cdr3_aa
TRBV9,TRBJ1-3,CASSDRDRNTIYF
TRBV7-9,TRBJ2-7,CASSLGTGVPYEQYF
TRBV7-8,TRBJ1-5,CASSLSPTIWQPQHF
TRBV10-3,TRBJ1-1,CAIEAGGYGNTEAFF
TRBV5-1,TRBJ1-1,CASSLSPGSMNTEAFF
TRBV18,TRBJ1-2,CASSPLGQLSGYTF
TRBV6-5,TRBJ1-2,CASSQRDGYGYTF
TRBV7-6,TRBJ1-6,CASSFNKDSPLHF
TRBV10-3,TRBJ2-7,CAIPREVSPEGTSYEQYF
TRBV5-4,TRBJ2-1,CASSLVAGGTDEQFF
TRBV4-1,TRBJ2-7,CASSQDPGGTYEQYF
TRBV9,TRBJ2-3,CASSSISGLDTQYF
TRBV13,TRBJ1-2,CASSRSRGGYTF
TRBV15,TRBJ2-7,CATSNIQGSLIREQYF
TRBV6-1,TRBJ1-5,CASSAPSRGSWISNQPQHF
TRBV7-6,TRBJ1-1,CASSLGRGRLNTEAFF
TRBV5-1,TRBJ2-3,CASSGDRAGLRTDTQYF
TRBV30,TRBJ2-7,CAWSPQDGYEQYF
TRBV5-1,TRBJ1-1,CASSLLGLNTEAFF
TRBV5-1,TRBJ2-7,CASSPEVVGQGFQYF
TRBV7-9,TRBJ1-4,CASSLGQGNEKLFF
TRBV5-8,TRBJ2-7,CASMESWRNYEQYF
TRBV29-1,TRBJ1-1,CSVRDKGLVVTEAFF
TRBV11-2,TRBJ1-4,CASSLVLAGWEKLFF
TRBV7-9,TRBJ2-3,CASGPSVADTQYF
TRBV5-4,TRBJ2-1,CASSTLAGTYNEQFF
TRBV15,TRBJ1-6,CATRDFSYNSPLHF
TRBV7-2,TRBJ2-5,CASSFKTHGRETQYF
TRBV7-8,TRBJ1-1,CASSLSYRENTEAFF
TRBV6-1,TRBJ1-5,CASSGRLRGLSNQPQHF